Listed below are T cell receptor beta chains from one sample, sequenced in a study of blood T cell repertoires in COVID-19. Sequenced by immunoSEQ multiplex PCR; TCRdb stores in-frame clones only, minus some. Of some 250,000 clones listed, approximately 80% are singletons. The sequenced sample consisted of peripheral blood. These receptors all stem from a woman aged 18-30 years with acute or convalescent COVID-19. The CDR3 runs from the conserved cysteine through the conserved F or W. The D gene is left open where the match is weak. Clone size appears in some rows only: once, few, many, or a class for an expanded clone.

D gene: .
clone size: once
J gene: TRBJ2-1
V gene: TRBV10-3
CDR3 DNA: TGTGCCATCAGAACGGGACTCCCTGGGGGATACAATGAGCAGTTCTTC
CDR3 protein: CAIRTGLPGGYNEQFF

D gene: TRBD1
clone size: .
J gene: TRBJ1-1
V gene: TRBV5-1
CDR3 DNA: TGCGCCAGCAGCTTGACAGGGGGTGTGAACACTGAAGCTTTCTTT
CDR3 protein: CASSLTGGVNTEAFF

D gene: TRBD2
clone size: .
J gene: TRBJ2-7
V gene: TRBV7-9
CDR3 DNA: TGTGCCAGCAGCTTAGCTAGAGGGGGACTAGCGGGAGACTACGAGCAGTACTTC
CDR3 protein: CASSLARGGLAGDYEQYF

D gene: TRBD1
clone size: .
J gene: TRBJ2-7
V gene: TRBV19
CDR3 DNA: TGTGCCAGTAGTTCCCGGAGGACAGGGAACAGCTCCTACGAGCAGTACTTC
CDR3 protein: CASSSRRTGNSSYEQYF

D gene: TRBD1
clone size: .
J gene: TRBJ1-5
V gene: TRBV3-1/TRBV3-2
CDR3 DNA: TGTGCCAGCAGCCAAACCCCGGGACAGGGAATCTTGGAGCCCCAGCATTTT
CDR3 protein: CASSQTPGQGILEPQHF

D gene: .
clone size: .
J gene: TRBJ1-2
V gene: TRBV14
CDR3 DNA: TGTGCCAGCAGCCACAGGTCAGACTATGGCTACACCTTC
CDR3 protein: CASSHRSDYGYTF

D gene: TRBD2
clone size: .
J gene: TRBJ2-1
V gene: TRBV9
CDR3 DNA: TGTGCCAGCAGCGGGTTTGGACTAGCGGTTAACAATGAGCAGTTCTTC
CDR3 protein: CASSGFGLAVNNEQFF

D gene: .
clone size: once
J gene: TRBJ1-2
V gene: TRBV4-3
CDR3 DNA: TGCGCCAGCAGCAAAGACAGGTGGGACTATGGCTACACCTTC
CDR3 protein: CASSKDRWDYGYTF

D gene: .
clone size: .
J gene: TRBJ2-5
V gene: TRBV14
CDR3 DNA: TGTGCCAGCAGCCAACTAGAGGAGACCCAGTACTTC
CDR3 protein: CASSQLEETQYF

D gene: .
clone size: .
J gene: TRBJ1-2
V gene: TRBV6-2/TRBV6-3
CDR3 DNA: TGTGCCAGCAGTCCACAGGAGAACTATGGCTACACCTTC
CDR3 protein: CASSPQENYGYTF

D gene: TRBD1
clone size: once
J gene: TRBJ2-5
V gene: TRBV4-1
CDR3 DNA: TGCGCCAGCAGCCCATGGGGGCAGGGACAGGAGACCCAGTACTTC
CDR3 protein: CASSPWGQGQETQYF

D gene: .
clone size: few
J gene: TRBJ1-2
V gene: TRBV27
CDR3 DNA: TGTGCCAGCAGTTTATCTCAAGGTCGAGGCTATGGCTACACCTTC
CDR3 protein: CASSLSQGRGYGYTF

D gene: .
clone size: once
J gene: TRBJ1-3
V gene: TRBV29-1
CDR3 DNA: TGCAGCGTTGAACGGGGGGATACTGGAAACACCATATATTTT
CDR3 protein: CSVERGDTGNTIYF

D gene: .
clone size: .
J gene: TRBJ2-1
V gene: TRBV5-1
CDR3 DNA: TGCGCCAGCAGCTTGTCTGATGGGGACAGGTCAGGGGGGGATGAGCAGTTCTTC
CDR3 protein: CASSLSDGDRSGGDEQFF

D gene: .
clone size: .
J gene: TRBJ1-5
V gene: TRBV5-1
CDR3 DNA: TGCGCCAGCAGTTCCGGGTGGGGGCCCGCCAATCAGCCCCAGCATTTT
CDR3 protein: CASSSGWGPANQPQHF

D gene: TRBD1
clone size: .
J gene: TRBJ1-6
V gene: TRBV15
CDR3 DNA: TGTGCCACCAGCCCCAGACAGGGGGCCCTCCATTCACCCCTCCACTTT
CDR3 protein: CATSPRQGALHSPLHF

D gene: .
clone size: .
J gene: TRBJ1-2
V gene: TRBV6-1
CDR3 DNA: TGTGCCAGCAGTGAAGCGCTGGGCCCCAACTATGGCTACACCTTC
CDR3 protein: CASSEALGPNYGYTF

D gene: .
clone size: .
J gene: TRBJ2-3
V gene: TRBV5-1
CDR3 DNA: TGCGCCAGCAGCTTGAGGTGGGCCACAGATACGCAGTATTTT
CDR3 protein: CASSLRWATDTQYF

D gene: TRBD2
clone size: once
J gene: TRBJ2-7
V gene: TRBV6-2/TRBV6-3
CDR3 DNA: TGTGCCAGCAGTTACTCGCGGGAGAGAAGCTCCTACGAGCAGTACTTC
CDR3 protein: CASSYSRERSSYEQYF

D gene: .
clone size: .
J gene: TRBJ1-5
V gene: TRBV30
CDR3 DNA: TGTGCCTGGAGTCCAACGGTGAGCAATCAGCCCCAGCATTTT
CDR3 protein: CAWSPTVSNQPQHF

D gene: TRBD2
clone size: .
J gene: TRBJ2-3
V gene: TRBV6-2/TRBV6-3
CDR3 DNA: TGTGCCAGCAGACCTCCCGGGACTAGCGGCCGCGCAGATACGCAGTATTTT
CDR3 protein: CASRPPGTSGRADTQYF

D gene: .
clone size: .
J gene: TRBJ2-7
V gene: TRBV7-2
CDR3 DNA: TGTGCCAGCAGCTTAGAGGGACACCCATACGAGCAGTACTTC
CDR3 protein: CASSLEGHPYEQYF

D gene: TRBD1
clone size: .
J gene: TRBJ1-1
V gene: TRBV2
CDR3 DNA: TGTGCCAGCAGTGTGTCCGGCAGGGGGCTTTTTGAAGCTTTCTTT
CDR3 protein: CASSVSGRGLFEAFF

D gene: .
clone size: few
J gene: TRBJ2-7
V gene: TRBV19
CDR3 DNA: TGTGCCAGTAGTGAGTTCGGGTCGGTGAGAACGTACTTC
CDR3 protein: CASSEFGSVRTYF

D gene: .
clone size: .
J gene: TRBJ2-3
V gene: TRBV25-1
CDR3 DNA: TGTGCCAGCAGTGCTATAGAGGGATCACGCACAGATACGCAGTATTTT
CDR3 protein: CASSAIEGSRTDTQYF

D gene: .
clone size: .
J gene: TRBJ1-5
V gene: TRBV27
CDR3 DNA: TGTGCCAGCAGTTTAAGTTCGCAGGGGAGCAATCAGCCCCAGCATTTT
CDR3 protein: CASSLSSQGSNQPQHF

D gene: TRBD1
clone size: few
J gene: TRBJ2-5
V gene: TRBV7-2
CDR3 DNA: TGTGCCAGCAGGGGGGGACAGGCCAGAGAGACCCAGTACTTC
CDR3 protein: CASRGGQARETQYF

D gene: TRBD2
clone size: .
J gene: TRBJ2-5
V gene: TRBV19
CDR3 DNA: TGTGCCAGTAGTATAGTGGGACTAGCGGGAGGACGCGAGACCCAGTACTTC
CDR3 protein: CASSIVGLAGGRETQYF

D gene: TRBD1
clone size: .
J gene: TRBJ2-7
V gene: TRBV5-4
CDR3 DNA: TGTGCCAGCAGACGGGACAGGGTCCCCTACGAGCAGTACTTC
CDR3 protein: CASRRDRVPYEQYF

D gene: .
clone size: .
J gene: TRBJ2-7
V gene: TRBV5-7
CDR3 DNA: TGTGCCAGCAGCTTGGCCGGGTTGGGTTGGCACGAGCAGTACTTC
CDR3 protein: CASSLAGLGWHEQYF

D gene: .
clone size: .
J gene: TRBJ2-2
V gene: TRBV6-1
CDR3 DNA: TGTGCCAGCAGTGAAGCGACAGGGAACACCGGGGAGCTGTTTTTT
CDR3 protein: CASSEATGNTGELFF

D gene: TRBD1
clone size: .
J gene: TRBJ1-1
V gene: TRBV7-9
CDR3 DNA: TGTGCCAGCAGCCCCCAGGGGGCGATGACTGAAGCTTTCTTT
CDR3 protein: CASSPQGAMTEAFF

D gene: .
clone size: .
J gene: TRBJ2-1
V gene: TRBV30
CDR3 DNA: TGTGCCTGGAGTGCCCTCCCCTCCTACAATGAGCAGTTCTTC
CDR3 protein: CAWSALPSYNEQFF

D gene: .
clone size: once
J gene: TRBJ1-1
V gene: TRBV14
CDR3 DNA: TGTGCCAGCAGCCGATCCGCAGGGATGAGGTTTCAGACTGAAGCTTTCTTT
CDR3 protein: CASSRSAGMRFQTEAFF

D gene: TRBD2
clone size: .
J gene: TRBJ2-1
V gene: TRBV11-2
CDR3 DNA: TGTGCCAGCAGCTTAGGCGGGACTAGCGCTGACAATGAGCAGTTCTTC
CDR3 protein: CASSLGGTSADNEQFF

D gene: .
clone size: once
J gene: TRBJ2-1
V gene: TRBV7-2
CDR3 DNA: TGTGCCAGCAGCTTAGTTTGGGCCAACGTCAATGAGCAGTTCTTC
CDR3 protein: CASSLVWANVNEQFF

D gene: TRBD2
clone size: few
J gene: TRBJ2-2
V gene: TRBV5-4
CDR3 DNA: TGTGCCAGCAGCTTGGCCGCGGTAGCGGGAGGTATTGTAACCGGGGAGCTGTTTTTT
CDR3 protein: CASSLAAVAGGIVTGELFF

D gene: TRBD2
clone size: .
J gene: TRBJ2-5
V gene: TRBV7-9
CDR3 DNA: TGTGCCAGCAGCTTCGACCGACTAGCGGAGACCCAGTACTTC
CDR3 protein: CASSFDRLAETQYF

D gene: TRBD1
clone size: .
J gene: TRBJ2-2
V gene: TRBV30
CDR3 DNA: TGTGCCTGGAGGGACGTACAGGGGGAAATTAGGAACACCGGGGAGCTGTTTTTT
CDR3 protein: CAWRDVQGEIRNTGELFF

D gene: TRBD1
clone size: once
J gene: TRBJ2-1
V gene: TRBV5-1
CDR3 DNA: TGCGCCAGCAGCTCCCCGGGACAGGGGGGGGATAGCTCCTACAATGAGCAGTTCTTC
CDR3 protein: CASSSPGQGGDSSYNEQFF

D gene: .
clone size: .
J gene: TRBJ1-1
V gene: TRBV18
CDR3 DNA: TGTGCCAGCTCACCACCGGCGACAGGGAACACTGAAGCTTTCTTT
CDR3 protein: CASSPPATGNTEAFF

D gene: .
clone size: .
J gene: TRBJ2-1
V gene: TRBV4-3
CDR3 DNA: TGCGCCAGCAGCCAAGCCCCGGGAGCCGCCGGCAATGAGCAGTTCTTC
CDR3 protein: CASSQAPGAAGNEQFF

D gene: .
clone size: .
J gene: TRBJ2-7
V gene: TRBV11-2
CDR3 DNA: TGTGCCAGCAGCTTTAGTGGGGCCGAGCAGTACTTC
CDR3 protein: CASSFSGAEQYF